Listed here are 19 T cell receptor beta chains from one sample, sequenced in a study of T-cell memory formation after mild COVID-19. One entry per CDR3 protein, called by TCRdb with MiXCR from the 5' RACE reads. The profile shows 450,000 or so distinct CDR3 sequences, roughly 25% of them singletons. Sequencing input: PBMCs or a T cell subset sorted from them (not recorded which). Source of these receptors: an adult woman who had mild COVID-19 (a few samples of this study predate the infection). Cell type and time point are not known.

The J gene is TRBJ1-5, the V gene TRBV2, with TRBD1 identical over 7 bases. This CDR3 spans 15 amino acids. With V trimmed by 5 bases and J by 7 bases, 11 bases remained unmatched. CDR1 is SNHLY, CDR2 FYNNEI, per germline. CDR3 bases: TGTGCCAGCAGTTTGCGACAGGGCGGTGGGCAGCCCCAGCATTTT. This codes for CASSLRQGGGQPQHF. The whole variable domain, remainder taken from reference TRBV2 and TRBJ1-5, is EPEVTQTPSHQVTQMGQEVILRCVPISNHLYFYWYRQILGQKVEFLVSFYNNEISEKSEIFDDQFSVERPDGSNFTLKIRSTKLEDSAMYFCASSLRQGGGQPQHFGDGTRLSIL.

This clonotype was seen more than once but under ten times. For the CDR3, the DNA is TGCAGTGCTAGTGGGGTGCAAATCTCTGGGGCCAACGTCCTGACTTTC. Its translation is CSASGVQISGANVLTF. V and J are TRBV20-1 and TRBJ2-6; D is undetermined. The V gene lost 3 bases and the J gene lost 0 bases, with 12 bases spanning the gap. This CDR3 spans 16 amino acids. Germline V gene data show CDR1 as DFQATT and CDR2 as SNEGSKA (reference sequence).

The CDR3 loop reads CSARDISRPGGYEQYF. CDR3 coding DNA: TGCAGTGCTAGAGATATATCCCGCCCAGGGGGTTACGAGCAGTACTTC. The chain couples TRBV20-1 to TRBJ2-7; the match to TRBD1 covers 7 bases. Losses at the gene ends were 0 bases for V and 4 bases for J; bases not matched to a gene: 12. This CDR3 comprises 16 residues. The germline CDR1 and CDR2 sequences are DFQATT and SNEGSKA (reference sequence).

V gene TRBV4-3 combines with J gene TRBJ2-6; maybe TRBD1 (5 bases). This CDR3 has 17 amino acids. Germline values: CDR1 LGHNA, CDR2 YSLEER. Trimming removed 2 bases from V and 0 bases from J, with 11 bases in between. CDR3 nucleotide sequence: TGCGCCAGCAGCCAACAGGGCCTTCACTCTGGGGCCAACGTCCTGACTTTC. Amino acids: CASSQQGLHSGANVLTF.

This clonotype has just a few counts. V and J are TRBV10-3 and TRBJ2-3; D uncertain. CDR1 and CDR2 (germline): ENHRY, SYGVKD. The CDR3 consists of 14 residues. The germline V and J ends were trimmed by 6 bases and 3 bases, with 13 bases remaining between them. As DNA, the CDR3 is TGTGCCATCAGCGAAGCTCGGGCAACAGATACGCAGTATTTT. It codes for CAISEARATDTQYF.

J is TRBJ2-1 and V is TRBV5-1; D gene unclear. This CDR3 spans 14 amino acids. V lost 5 bases to trimming and J lost 0 bases, with 9 bases between them. Germline CDR1 is SGHRS and CDR2 is YFSETQ. Written as DNA, the CDR3 is TGCGCCAGCAGAATGCAGAGCTCCTACAATGAGCAGTTCTTC. This translates into CASRMQSSYNEQFF.

This clonotype was counted between two and nine times. The gene calls are TRBV11-2 and TRBJ2-3; possible D gene TRBD2, 6 bases. The CDR3 has 16 residues. V shed 5 bases and J shed 0 bases, with 15 bases lying between them. Germline loops: CDR1 SGHAT, CDR2 FQNNGV. Written as DNA, the CDR3 is TGTGCCAGCAGCCCCCCGGGGGTGCGAAGCACAGATACGCAGTATTTT. It yields the protein CASSPPGVRSTDTQYF.

This sequence joins TRBV6-5 and TRBJ1-2; a weak D match, TRBD1 (6 bases). CDR3 size: 14 residues. Trimming pared 6 bases from V and 2 bases from J, leaving 13 bases between. Germline V gene sequence: CDR1 MNHEY, CDR2 SVGAGI. The CDR3 bases are TGTGCCAGCAGAGCCGGGACACCCAACTATGGCTACACCTTC. This encodes CASRAGTPNYGYTF.

In its sample, this clonotype was seen once. This chain connects TRBV19 to TRBJ2-3, with TRBD2 matching over 12 bases. CDR1 LNHDA and CDR2 SQIVND come from the germline V gene (reference sequence). The CDR3 runs 17 residues. The V gene end was trimmed by 3 bases and the J gene end by 5 bases; junction bases not matched to a gene: 9. The CDR3 region is CASSISLAGGQGDTQYF. CDR3 DNA: TGTGCCAGTAGTATTTCACTAGCGGGGGGCCAGGGAGATACGCAGTATTTT.

This clonotype came up a few times. The chain links TRBV15 to TRBJ2-1; D may match TRBD1 or TRBD2 (5 bases each). V lost 0 bases and J lost 9, with 12 bases in between. The CDR3 has 14 amino acids. From germline, CDR1 is LNHNV and CDR2 YYDKDF (reference sequence). The CDR3 protein is CATSRDEGGGEQFF. The CDR3, as DNA: TGTGCCACCAGCAGAGATGAAGGTGGGGGTGAGCAGTTCTTC.

This clonotype was observed a handful of times. CDR3 nucleotide sequence: TGTGCCAGCAGCCCGGCGGACAATGAGCAGTTCTTC. It is translated as CASSPADNEQFF. V gene TRBV5-6 combines with J gene TRBJ2-1; D is undetermined. The ends were cut back, 4 bases at V and 5 bases at J, with 7 bases in the middle. The germline V gene encodes CDR1 SGHDT and CDR2 YYEEEE. CDR3 length equals 12 residues.

As for this clonotype: Germline and junction disagree at one end, which may indicate a read error. This chain connects TRBV24-1 to TRBJ2-1; D might be TRBD2 (5 bases). The CDR3 spans 16 residues. Looked up from germline, CDR1 is KGHDR and CDR2 is SFDVKD. The CDR3 spells CATSASSPNSYSEQFF. CDR3 nucleotide sequence: TGTGCCACCAGTGCTTCTAGCCCTAACTCCTACAGTGAGCAGTTCTTC.

The chain couples TRBV29-1 to TRBJ2-1; no definite D call. Per germline, CDR1 SQVTM and CDR2 ANQGSEA. With 8 bases removed from V and 6 bases from J, the gap between germline ends came to 20 bases. The CDR3 contains 14 residues. The CDR3 bases are TGCAGCACCCGAGCGAAGCACCATAGCAATGAGCAGTTCTTC. Its protein is CSTRAKHHSNEQFF.

This clonotype was found a few times. J is TRBJ1-2 and V is TRBV6-5; D gene ambiguous. Looked up from germline, CDR1 is MNHEY and CDR2 is SVGAGI. Trimming stripped 8 bases from V and 3 bases from J, with 19 bases between. The CDR3 spans 15 residues. Here the CDR3 DNA reads TGTGCCAGCGGCAGATCGGGAAGAAGGGACTATGGCTACACCTTC. Translating it yields CASGRSGRRDYGYTF.

V usage is TRBV14 and J usage is TRBJ2-7; tentatively, D is TRBD2 (5 bases). The V gene lost 4 bases and the J gene lost 0 bases, with 19 bases spanning the gap. The germline CDR1 and CDR2 sequences are SGHDN and FVKESK. This CDR3 is built from 17 residues. The CDR3 nucleotides read TGTGCCAGCAGCCGGGGTTATACTAGGGTTGACTCCTACGAGCAGTACTTC. Encoded protein: CASSRGYTRVDSYEQYF. Combining the CDR3 with reference TRBV14 and TRBJ2-7 gives the whole variable domain EAGVTQFPSHSVIEKGQTVTLRCDPISGHDNLYWYRRVMGKEIKFLLHFVKESKQDESGMPNNRFLAERTGGTYSTLKVQPAELEDSGVYFCASSRGYTRVDSYEQYFGPGTRLTVT.

This clonotype has just a few counts. This rearrangement joins TRBV7-8 to TRBJ2-3, with 7 bases lining up with TRBD2. This CDR3 is 16 amino acids long. Losses at the gene ends were 2 bases for V and 2 bases for J; bases not matched to a gene: 7. The germline V gene has CDR1 SGHVS and CDR2 FQNEAQ. In DNA, the CDR3 is TGTGCCAGCAGCTTATTGTTGGGAGGGCCCACAGATACGCAGTATTTT. Its protein product is CASSLLLGGPTDTQYF.

This clonotype came up a few times. This sequence joins TRBV4-3 and TRBJ2-3; 12 bases align to TRBD2. The CDR3 sequence is 18 residues long. Germline CDR1 LGHNA, CDR2 YSLEER. The V segment lost 4 bases and the J segment 0 bases; nucleotides outside the gene matches: 8. CDR3 amino acids: CASSPGLAGRPSTDTQYF. CDR3 DNA sequence: TGCGCCAGCAGCCCCGGACTAGCGGGACGCCCTAGCACAGATACGCAGTATTTT.

Only a few counts were recorded for this clonotype. The rearrangement links TRBV3-1 to TRBJ1-6; weak D call: TRBD1 (5 bases). This CDR3 region has 15 residues. Germline V gene data show CDR1 as LGHDT and CDR2 as YNNKEL (reference sequence). Trimming left V 0 bases short and J 9 bases short, with 12 bases between. The CDR3 loop is CASSQDISGSSPLHF. DNA for the CDR3: TGTGCCAGCAGCCAAGATATTTCAGGGAGTTCACCCCTCCACTTT. The full variable domain, in which reference TRBV3-1 and TRBJ1-6 provide the parts outside the CDR3, is DTAVSQTPKYLVTQMGNDKSIKCEQNLGHDTMYWYKQDSKKFLKIMFSYNNKELIINETVPNRFSPKSPDKAHLNLHINSLELGDSAVYFCASSQDISGSSPLHFGNGTRLTVT.

The V call is TRBV4-3, the J call TRBJ1-1, with D maybe TRBD1 (6 bases). The CDR3 consists of 14 residues. V was pared by 1 base and J by 6 bases, with 12 bases between. Looked up from germline, CDR1 is LGHNA and CDR2 is YSLEER. The CDR3 region is CASSQGRQVPEAFF. The CDR3 nucleotides read TGCGCCAGCAGCCAAGGCAGACAGGTCCCTGAAGCTTTCTTT.